This T cell receptor (beta chain) emerged from a study of technical replicates of blood from a few donors. Clones were read by immunoSEQ multiplex PCR, and TCRdb kept only the in-frame ones, dropping some. The sample shows roughly 60,000 clones, around 96% of them seen only once. Trimming removed 0 bases from V and 2 bases from J, with 11 bases in between. Per the germline V gene, CDR1 is MNHEY and CDR2 is SVGAGI. The CDR3 spans 15 residues. The V and J genes are TRBV6-5 and TRBJ2-7; no firm D call. This clonotype was sampled from a human donor in good health. Some clones in this sample may be carry-over from other donors' samples. The sample taken for sequencing was PBMCs. CDR3 in DNA: TGTGCCAGCAGTTACTCCCATGACAACACCTACGAGCAGTACTTC. The encoded protein is CASSYSHDNTYEQYF.